A selection of T cell receptor beta chains follows, all from one sample in a study of type 1 regulatory T cells. Their cognate antigens are unknown. TCRdb ran MiXCR on the reads and lists one entry per CDR3 protein. The data contain roughly 25,000 distinct CDR3 sequences, over 55% of them singletons. The specimen sequenced was cultured T cells, either the whole culture or a sorted T cell fraction (not recorded which). These receptors all stem from a human donor in good health. The CDR3 runs from the conserved cysteine through the conserved F or W. Fields, in order: D gene, V gene, clone size, J gene, CDR3 protein, CDR3 DNA. A D gene is named only where the DNA matches it firmly. The size field is filled for only some rows; it gives once, few, many or a size class.

>.|TRBV18|few|TRBJ1-1
CASSPYGRVVNTEAFF
TGTGCCAGCTCACCATATGGGAGGGTTGTGAACACTGAAGCTTTCTTT
>TRBD1|TRBV7-9|few|TRBJ1-2
CASTPTGDNYGYTF
TGTGCCAGCACACCCACAGGGGACAACTATGGCTACACCTTC
>.|TRBV12-3/TRBV12-4|.|TRBJ1-1
CASSLAPFPANTEAFF
TGTGCCAGCAGTTTAGCACCATTCCCCGCGAACACTGAAGCTTTCTTT
>.|TRBV5-1|.|TRBJ1-2
CASSLAAGGAYGYTF
TGCGCCAGCAGCTTGGCCGCGGGGGGCGCGTATGGCTACACCTTC
>TRBD2|TRBV4-3|.|TRBJ2-1
CASSRYGTSGDNRYNEQFF
TGCGCCAGCAGCCGATACGGGACTAGCGGGGATAATAGGTACAATGAGCAGTTCTTC
>.|TRBV5-5|.|TRBJ2-5
CASSLQQTQYF
TGTGCCAGCAGCTTGCAACAGACCCAGTACTTC
>.|TRBV3-1|.|TRBJ2-7
CASSRGAGQTYEQYF
TGTGCCAGCAGCCGGGGGGCGGGACAGACCTACGAGCAGTACTTC
>.|TRBV5-1|once|TRBJ2-3
CASSLQDTQYF
TGCGCCAGCAGCTTGCAAGATACGCAGTATTTT
>.|TRBV5-5|.|TRBJ2-1
CASSLGGVCNEQFF
TGTGCCAGCAGCTTGGGGGGCGTATGTAATGAGCAGTTCTTC
>TRBD1|TRBV27|once|TRBJ1-5
CASSLLGQGGEPQHF
TGTGCCAGCAGTCTCCTCGGACAGGGTGGGGAGCCCCAGCATTTT
>.|TRBV7-8|.|TRBJ2-7
CASSPGTRLISYEQYF
TGTGCCAGCAGCCCGGGGACAAGACTAATCTCCTACGAGCAGTACTTC
>.|TRBV7-9|once|TRBJ1-2
CASSLTQDGYTF
TGTGCCAGCAGCTTAACGCAGGATGGCTACACCTTC
>.|TRBV7-2|.|TRBJ2-3
CASSFLQAADTQYF
TGTGCCAGCAGCTTTCTTCAGGCTGCAGATACGCAGTATTTT
>.|TRBV11-3|few|TRBJ2-1
CASSLAGELNNEQFF
TGTGCCAGCAGCTTAGCGGGGGAGTTGAACAATGAGCAGTTCTTC
>TRBD1|TRBV20-1|.|TRBJ1-2
CSASQHRGGYGYTF
TGCAGTGCTAGCCAGCACAGGGGGGGCTATGGCTACACCTTC
>.|TRBV6-1|.|TRBJ2-2
CASRPNTGELFF
TGTGCCAGCCGACCAAACACCGGGGAGCTGTTTTTT
>TRBD1|TRBV20-1|.|TRBJ1-6
CSASYRQGSSPLHF
TGCAGTGCTAGTTATCGACAGGGCAGCTCACCCCTCCACTTT
>TRBD1|TRBV29-1|.|TRBJ2-6
CSVEGQGASLGANVLTF
TGCAGCGTTGAAGGACAGGGGGCCTCCTTGGGGGCCAACGTCCTGACTTTC
>.|TRBV18|few|TRBJ1-1
CASSPGTSPFVNTEAFF
TGTGCCAGCTCACCGGGGACGTCTCCATTTGTGAACACTGAAGCTTTCTTT
>.|TRBV20-1|.|TRBJ2-5
CSARPAGVETQYF
TGCAGTGCTAGACCCGCCGGGGTTGAGACCCAGTACTTC